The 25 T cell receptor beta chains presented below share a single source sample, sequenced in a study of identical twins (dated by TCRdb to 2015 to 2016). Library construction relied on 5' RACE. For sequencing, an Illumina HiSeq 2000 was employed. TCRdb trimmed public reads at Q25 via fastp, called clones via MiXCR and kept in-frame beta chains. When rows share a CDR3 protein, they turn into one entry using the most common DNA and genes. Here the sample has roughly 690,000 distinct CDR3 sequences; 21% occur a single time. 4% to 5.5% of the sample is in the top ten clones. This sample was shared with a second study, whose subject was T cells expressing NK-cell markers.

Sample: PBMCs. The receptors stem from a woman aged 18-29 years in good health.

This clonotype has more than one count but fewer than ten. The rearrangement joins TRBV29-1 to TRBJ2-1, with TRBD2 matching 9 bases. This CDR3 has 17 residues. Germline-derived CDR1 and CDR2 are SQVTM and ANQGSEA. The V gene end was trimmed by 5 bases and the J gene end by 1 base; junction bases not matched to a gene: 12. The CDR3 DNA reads TGCAGCGTTAGTGGTCTAGCGGGGACAAGTTCCTACAATGAGCAGTTCTTC. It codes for CSVSGLAGTSSYNEQFF.

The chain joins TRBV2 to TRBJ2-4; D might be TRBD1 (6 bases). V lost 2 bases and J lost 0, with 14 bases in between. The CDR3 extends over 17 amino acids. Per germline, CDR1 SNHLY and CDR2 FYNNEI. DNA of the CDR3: TGTGCCAGCAGTGAACCCCAGGACAGACTAGCCAAAAACATTCAGTACTTC. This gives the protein CASSEPQDRLAKNIQYF.

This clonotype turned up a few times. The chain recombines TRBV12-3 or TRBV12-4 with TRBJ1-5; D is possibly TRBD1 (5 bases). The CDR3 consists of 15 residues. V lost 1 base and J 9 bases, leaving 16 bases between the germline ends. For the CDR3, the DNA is TGTGCCAGCAGTTTAGACCAGGGAGTGTCGCGGCCCCAGCATTTT. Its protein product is CASSLDQGVSRPQHF.

The CDR3 DNA sequence: TGCAGCGTCCGGACAGCGTCCTACGAGCAGTACTTC. It translates to CSVRTASYEQYF. The gene calls are TRBV29-1 and TRBJ2-7; tentative D call: TRBD1 (6 bases). Trimming took off 6 bases at V and 1 base at J, with 10 bases between the two ends. Germline V gene lookup returns CDR1 SQVTM and CDR2 ANQGSEA. CDR3 length: 12 residues.

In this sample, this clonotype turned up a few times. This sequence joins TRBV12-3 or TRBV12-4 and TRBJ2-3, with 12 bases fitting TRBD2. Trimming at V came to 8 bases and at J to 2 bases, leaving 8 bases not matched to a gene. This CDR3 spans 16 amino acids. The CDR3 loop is CASAKSSGGATDTQYF. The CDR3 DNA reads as TGTGCCAGCGCCAAATCTAGCGGGGGGGCCACAGATACGCAGTATTTT.

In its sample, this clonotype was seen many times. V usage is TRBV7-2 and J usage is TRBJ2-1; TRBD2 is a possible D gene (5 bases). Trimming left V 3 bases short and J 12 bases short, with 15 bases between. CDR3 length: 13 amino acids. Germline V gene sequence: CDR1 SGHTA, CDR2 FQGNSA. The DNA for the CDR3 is TGTGCCAGCAGCTTTATTGGTCCTGAGGGGCAGTTCTTC. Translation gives CASSFIGPEGQFF.

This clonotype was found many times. This CDR3 is CATSSSYGYTF. CDR3 DNA: TGTGCCACCAGCAGCTCTTATGGCTACACCTTC. This sequence joins TRBV15 and TRBJ1-2; D remains unclear. This CDR3 has 11 amino acids. The germline CDR1 and CDR2 sequences are LNHNV and YYDKDF (reference sequence). V lost 3 bases and J 5 bases, leaving 4 bases between the germline ends.

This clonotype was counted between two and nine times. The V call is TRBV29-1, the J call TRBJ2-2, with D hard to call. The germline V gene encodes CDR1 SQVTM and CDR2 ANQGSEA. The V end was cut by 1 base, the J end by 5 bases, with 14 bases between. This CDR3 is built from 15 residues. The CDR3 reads CSVEASRGMTGELFF. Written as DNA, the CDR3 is TGCAGCGTTGAAGCCTCCCGCGGAATGACCGGGGAGCTGTTTTTT.

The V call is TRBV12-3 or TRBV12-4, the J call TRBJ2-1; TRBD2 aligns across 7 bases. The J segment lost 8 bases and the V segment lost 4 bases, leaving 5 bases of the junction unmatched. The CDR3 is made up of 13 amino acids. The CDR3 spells CASSSWGRDEQFF. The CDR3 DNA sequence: TGTGCCAGCAGTTCGTGGGGGAGGGATGAGCAGTTCTTC.

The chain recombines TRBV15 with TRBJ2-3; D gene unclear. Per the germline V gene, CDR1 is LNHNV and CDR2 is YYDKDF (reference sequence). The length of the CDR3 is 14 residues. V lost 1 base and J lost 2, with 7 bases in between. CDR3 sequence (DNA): TGTGCCACCAGCAGAGCCGAGGACACAGATACGCAGTATTTT. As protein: CATSRAEDTDTQYF.

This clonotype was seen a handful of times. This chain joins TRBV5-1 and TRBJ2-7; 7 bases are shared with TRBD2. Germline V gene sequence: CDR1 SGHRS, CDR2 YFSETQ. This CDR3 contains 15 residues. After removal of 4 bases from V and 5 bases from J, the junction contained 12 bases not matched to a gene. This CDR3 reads CASSPQVGEGNEQYF. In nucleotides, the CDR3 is TGCGCCAGCAGCCCTCAGGTCGGGGAGGGGAACGAGCAGTACTTC.

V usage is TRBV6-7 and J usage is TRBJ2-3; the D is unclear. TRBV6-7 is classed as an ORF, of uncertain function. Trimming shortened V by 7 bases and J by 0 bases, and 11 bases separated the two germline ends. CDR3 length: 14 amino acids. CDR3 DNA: TGTGCCAGCACTCTCGGGCTTAGCACAGATACGCAGTATTTT. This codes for CASTLGLSTDTQYF.

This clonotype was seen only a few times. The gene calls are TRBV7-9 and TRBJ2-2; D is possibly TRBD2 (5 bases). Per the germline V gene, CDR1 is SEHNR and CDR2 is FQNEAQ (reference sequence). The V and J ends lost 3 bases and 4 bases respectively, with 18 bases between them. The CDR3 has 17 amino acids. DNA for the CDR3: TGTGCCAGCAGCTTCCCGAGCGGATCCTCGAGCACCGGGGAGCTGTTTTTT. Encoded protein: CASSFPSGSSSTGELFF.

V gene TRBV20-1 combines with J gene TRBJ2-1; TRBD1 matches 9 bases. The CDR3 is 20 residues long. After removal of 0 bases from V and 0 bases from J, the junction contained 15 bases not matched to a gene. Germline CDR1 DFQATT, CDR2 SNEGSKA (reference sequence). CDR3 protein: CSARDLTGGVEGISYNEQFF. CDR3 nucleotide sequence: TGCAGTGCTAGAGATCTGACAGGGGGAGTCGAGGGAATCTCCTACAATGAGCAGTTCTTC.

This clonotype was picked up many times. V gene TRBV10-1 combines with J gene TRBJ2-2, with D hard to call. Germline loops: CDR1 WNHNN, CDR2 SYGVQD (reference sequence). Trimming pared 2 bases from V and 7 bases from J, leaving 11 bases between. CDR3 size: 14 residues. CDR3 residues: CASSEETLIGELFF. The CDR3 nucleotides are TGCGCCAGCAGTGAGGAGACTCTAATCGGGGAGCTGTTTTTT.

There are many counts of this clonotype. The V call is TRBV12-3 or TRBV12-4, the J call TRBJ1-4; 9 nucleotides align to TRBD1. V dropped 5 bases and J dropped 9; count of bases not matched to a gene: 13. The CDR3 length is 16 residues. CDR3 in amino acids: CASSITSGQGFKKLFF. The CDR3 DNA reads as TGTGCCAGCAGTATTACGTCCGGACAGGGGTTTAAAAAACTGTTTTTT.

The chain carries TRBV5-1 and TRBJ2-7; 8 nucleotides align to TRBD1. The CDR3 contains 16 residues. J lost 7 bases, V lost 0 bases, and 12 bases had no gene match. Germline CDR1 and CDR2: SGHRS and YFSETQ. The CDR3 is CASSLVSGTGIFEQYF. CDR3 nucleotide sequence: TGCGCCAGCAGCTTGGTTTCCGGGACAGGAATATTTGAGCAGTACTTC.

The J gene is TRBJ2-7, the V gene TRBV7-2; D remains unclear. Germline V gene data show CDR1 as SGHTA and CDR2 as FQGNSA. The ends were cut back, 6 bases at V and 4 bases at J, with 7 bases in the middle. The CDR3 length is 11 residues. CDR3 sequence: CASRSQYEQYF. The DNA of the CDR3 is TGTGCCAGCAGATCACAATACGAGCAGTACTTC.

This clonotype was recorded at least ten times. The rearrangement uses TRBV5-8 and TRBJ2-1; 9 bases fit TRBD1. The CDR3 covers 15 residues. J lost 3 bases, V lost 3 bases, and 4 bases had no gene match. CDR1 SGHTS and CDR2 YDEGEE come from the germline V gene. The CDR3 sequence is CASSSGTGRYNEQFF. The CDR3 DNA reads TGTGCCAGCAGCTCCGGGACAGGGCGCTACAATGAGCAGTTCTTC.

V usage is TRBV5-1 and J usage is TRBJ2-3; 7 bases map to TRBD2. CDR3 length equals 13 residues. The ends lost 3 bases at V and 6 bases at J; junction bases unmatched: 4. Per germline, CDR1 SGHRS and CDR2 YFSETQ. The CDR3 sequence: CASSWREGDTQYF. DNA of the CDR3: TGCGCCAGCAGCTGGAGGGAGGGTGATACGCAGTATTTT.

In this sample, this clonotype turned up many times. The CDR3 reads CASSLWGGPSYEQYF. The CDR3 region has the DNA TGTGCCAGCAGCCTTTGGGGCGGACCCTCCTACGAGCAGTACTTC. The V gene is TRBV9, the J gene TRBJ2-7; D possibly corresponds to TRBD1 (5 bases). CDR1 SGDLS and CDR2 YYNGEE come from the germline V gene. V lost 4 bases to trimming and J lost 0 bases, with 14 bases between them. The CDR3 has 15 residues.

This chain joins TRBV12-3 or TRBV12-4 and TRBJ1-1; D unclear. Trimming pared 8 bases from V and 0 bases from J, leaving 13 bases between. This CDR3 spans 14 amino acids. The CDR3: CASGPQVMNTEAFF. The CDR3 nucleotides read TGTGCCAGCGGTCCGCAGGTCATGAACACTGAAGCTTTCTTT.

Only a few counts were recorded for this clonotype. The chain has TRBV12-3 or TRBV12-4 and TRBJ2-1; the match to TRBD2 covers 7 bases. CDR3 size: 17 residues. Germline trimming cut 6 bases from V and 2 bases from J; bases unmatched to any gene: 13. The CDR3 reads CASSPRSGGPTYNEQFF. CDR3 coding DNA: TGTGCCAGCAGCCCCCGGTCGGGAGGACCGACCTACAATGAGCAGTTCTTC.

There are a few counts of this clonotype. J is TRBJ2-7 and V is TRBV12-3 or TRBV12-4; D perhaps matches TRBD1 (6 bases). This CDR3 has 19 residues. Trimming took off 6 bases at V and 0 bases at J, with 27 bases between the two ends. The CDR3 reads CASRSFIYFRDTDSYEQYF. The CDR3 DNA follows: TGTGCCAGCAGGTCATTCATATACTTTCGGGACACTGACTCCTACGAGCAGTACTTC.

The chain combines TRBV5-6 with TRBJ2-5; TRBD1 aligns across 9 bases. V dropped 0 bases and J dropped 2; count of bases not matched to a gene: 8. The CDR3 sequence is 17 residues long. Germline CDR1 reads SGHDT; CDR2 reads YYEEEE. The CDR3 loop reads CASSLVTGGEFQETQYF. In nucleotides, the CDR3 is TGTGCCAGCAGCTTGGTGACAGGGGGGGAGTTTCAAGAGACCCAGTACTTC.